The text below deals with one T cell receptor (beta chain). Its specificity is not known. The CDR3 is made up of 15 amino acids. CDR1 and CDR2 (germline): LGHDT, YNNKEL (reference sequence). V was pared by 0 bases and J by 3 bases, with 11 bases between. This entry is derived from a study of T cell responses to AZD1222 COVID-19 vaccine. Only in-frame clones appear in the TCRdb table, and some are missing; sequencing was by immunoSEQ multiplex PCR. Of over 95,000 clones listed, 90% to 95% are singletons. Study results and caveats: Recipients of two AZD1222 doses showed rising Spike-specific TCR breadth and depth. At baseline, just six or seven AZD1222 recipients tested seropositive.

This TCR was recovered from an adult in good health. The sample was peripheral blood, taken on day 0 of AZD1222 vaccination. The chain combines TRBV3-1 (or the pseudogene TRBV3-2) with TRBJ2-5; D is ambiguous. CDR3 bases: TGTGCCAGCAGCCAAGACATAATGGGCGAAGAGACCCAGTACTTC. This sequence encodes CASSQDIMGEETQYF.